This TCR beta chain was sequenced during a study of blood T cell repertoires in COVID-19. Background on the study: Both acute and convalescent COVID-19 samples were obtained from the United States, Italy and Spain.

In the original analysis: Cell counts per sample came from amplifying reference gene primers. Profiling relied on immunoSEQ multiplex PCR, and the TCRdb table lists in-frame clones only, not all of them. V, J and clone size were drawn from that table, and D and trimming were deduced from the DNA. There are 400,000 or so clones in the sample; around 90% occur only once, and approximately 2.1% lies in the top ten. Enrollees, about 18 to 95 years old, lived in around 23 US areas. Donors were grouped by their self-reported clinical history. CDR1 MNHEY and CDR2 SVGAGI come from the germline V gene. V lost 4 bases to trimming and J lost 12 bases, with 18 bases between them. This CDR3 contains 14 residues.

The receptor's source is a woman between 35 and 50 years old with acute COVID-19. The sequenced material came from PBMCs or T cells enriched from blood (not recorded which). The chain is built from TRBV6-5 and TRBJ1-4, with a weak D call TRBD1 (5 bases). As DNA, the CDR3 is TGTGCCAGCAGTTCACAGTTGATTACGGGGGAACTGTTTTTT. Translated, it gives CASSSQLITGELFF.